This T cell receptor (beta chain) came from a study of blood T cell repertoires in COVID-19. About the study: Sites across the United States, Italy and Spain contributed samples from acute and convalescent COVID-19.

Germline V CDR1 and CDR2: MDHEN, SYDVKM. The CDR3 is made up of 15 amino acids. The V end lost 3 bases, the J end lost 4 bases, and 13 bases lay between the germline ends. A Seattle source enrolled patients during active infection and followed them longitudinally. Profiled with immunoSEQ multiplex PCR; TCRdb holds only in-frame clones, not every one. The sample lists roughly 68,000 clones, roughly nine tenths occurring once. The sample comprised peripheral blood. This TCR derives from a woman aged 45 to 65 with COVID-19, enrolled during active disease. The chain carries TRBV28 and TRBJ2-1; maybe TRBD2 (6 bases). The CDR3 loop is CASSFSGGDYNEQFF. The CDR3 DNA reads TGTGCCAGCAGTTTTAGCGGAGGGGATTACAATGAGCAGTTCTTC.